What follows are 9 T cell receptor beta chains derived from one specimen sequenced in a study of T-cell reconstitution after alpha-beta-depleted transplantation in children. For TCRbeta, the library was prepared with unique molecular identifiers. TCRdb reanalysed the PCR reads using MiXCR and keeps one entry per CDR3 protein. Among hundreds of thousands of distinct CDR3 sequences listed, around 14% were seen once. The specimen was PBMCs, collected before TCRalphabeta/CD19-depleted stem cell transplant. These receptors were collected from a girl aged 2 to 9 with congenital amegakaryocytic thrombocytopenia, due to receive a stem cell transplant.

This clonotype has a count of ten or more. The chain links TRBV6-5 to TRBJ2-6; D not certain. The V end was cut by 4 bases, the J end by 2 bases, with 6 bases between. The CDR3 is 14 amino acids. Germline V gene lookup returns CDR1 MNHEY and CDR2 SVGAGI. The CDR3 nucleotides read TGTGCCAGCAGTTCCCCCCCTGGGGCCAACGTCCTGACTTTC. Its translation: CASSSPPGANVLTF.

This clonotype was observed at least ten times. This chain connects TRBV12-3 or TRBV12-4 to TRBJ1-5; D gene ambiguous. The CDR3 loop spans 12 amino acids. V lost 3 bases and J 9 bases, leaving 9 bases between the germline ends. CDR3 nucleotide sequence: TGTGCCAGCAGTTTTTCGTTTCCGCCCCAGCATTTT. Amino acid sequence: CASSFSFPPQHF.

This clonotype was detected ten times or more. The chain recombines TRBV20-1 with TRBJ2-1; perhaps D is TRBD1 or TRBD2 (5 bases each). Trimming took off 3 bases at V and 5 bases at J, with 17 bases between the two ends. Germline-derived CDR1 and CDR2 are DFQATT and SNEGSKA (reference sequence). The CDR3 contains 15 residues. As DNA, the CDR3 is TGCAGTGCTAGTGGTCTGAGGGGAGCAGACAATGAGCAGTTCTTC. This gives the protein CSASGLRGADNEQFF.

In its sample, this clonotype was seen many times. CDR3 in amino acids: CASSKGPSNEQYF. CDR3 in DNA: TGTGCCAGCAGCAAGGGACCTTCCAACGAGCAGTACTTC. The chain links TRBV7-2 to TRBJ2-7; D may correspond to TRBD1 or TRBD2 (5 bases each). V was shortened by 5 bases and J by 5 bases, with 13 bases between the two germline ends. Looked up from germline, CDR1 is SGHTA and CDR2 is FQGNSA. The CDR3 has 13 residues.

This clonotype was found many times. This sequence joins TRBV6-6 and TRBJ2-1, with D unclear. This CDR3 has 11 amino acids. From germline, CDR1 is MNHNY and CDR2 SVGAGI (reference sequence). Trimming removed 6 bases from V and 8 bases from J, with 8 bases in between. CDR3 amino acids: CASRVTDEQFF. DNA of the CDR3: TGTGCCAGCAGGGTCACGGATGAGCAGTTCTTC.

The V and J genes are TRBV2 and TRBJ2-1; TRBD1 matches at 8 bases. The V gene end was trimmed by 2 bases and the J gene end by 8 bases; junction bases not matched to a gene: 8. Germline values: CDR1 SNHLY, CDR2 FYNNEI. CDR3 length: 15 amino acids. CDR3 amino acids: CASSEIGQGRDEQFF. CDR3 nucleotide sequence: TGTGCCAGCAGTGAAATTGGACAGGGTCGGGATGAGCAGTTCTTC.

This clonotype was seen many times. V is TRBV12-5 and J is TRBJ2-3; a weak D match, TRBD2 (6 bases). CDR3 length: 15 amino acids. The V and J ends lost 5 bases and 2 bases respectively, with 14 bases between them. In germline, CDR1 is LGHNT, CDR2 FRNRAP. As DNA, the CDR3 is TGTGCTAGTGGTCTTAGCGGTATATCCACAGATACGCAGTATTTT. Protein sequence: CASGLSGISTDTQYF.

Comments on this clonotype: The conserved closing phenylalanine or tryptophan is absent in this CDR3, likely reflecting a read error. The CDR3 bases are TGCAGTGCTAGAGAGGCCCTAGCGGGAGGGCCTCCAAGCTCCTACGAGCAGTACTCC. This gives the protein CSAREALAGGPPSSYEQYS. This chain joins TRBV20-1 and TRBJ2-7, with TRBD2 matching 12 bases. Germline V lookup: CDR1 DFQATT, CDR2 SNEGSKA (reference sequence). V trimming: 0 bases; J trimming: 0 bases; junction bases outside the gene matches: 12. The CDR3 covers 19 residues.

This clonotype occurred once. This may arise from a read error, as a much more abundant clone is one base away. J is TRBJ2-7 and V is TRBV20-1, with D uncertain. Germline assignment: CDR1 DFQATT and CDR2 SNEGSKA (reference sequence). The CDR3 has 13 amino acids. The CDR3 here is CSARDKIPYEQHF. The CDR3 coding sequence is TGCAGTGCTAGAGATAAGATCCCCTACGAGCAGCACTTC.